Following are 20 T cell receptor beta chains from one sample sequenced in a study of cytomegalovirus exposure and HLA in healthy donors. The PCR ran on 60 Vbeta and 13 Jbeta primers. Sequenced by immunoSEQ multiplex PCR; TCRdb stores in-frame clones only, minus some. The sample yields about 86,000 clones, about four fifths seen once. The sequenced sample consisted of PBMCs. These receptors originate from a woman in her 40s in good health and CMV-seropositive.

The J gene is TRBJ2-7, the V gene TRBV25-1; D is ambiguous. V was shortened by 8 bases and J by 4 bases, with 9 bases between the two germline ends. The CDR3 is 11 amino acids. Germline CDR1 is MGHDK and CDR2 is SYGVNS. This CDR3 is CASVNLYEQYF. The CDR3 DNA sequence: TGTGCCAGCGTTAACCTATACGAGCAGTACTTC.

The chain carries TRBV5-4 and TRBJ2-3; D perhaps matches TRBD2 (6 bases). Germline CDR1 SGHNT, CDR2 YYREEE (reference sequence). CDR3 length: 13 amino acids. CDR3 DNA: TGTGTAGGAGGGGAGAGGTTTTCAGATACGCAGTATTTT. It translates to CVGGERFSDTQYF.

This clone was detected once. The gene calls are TRBV5-5 and TRBJ1-1; 7 nucleotides align to TRBD1. CDR3 length equals 14 residues. The germline CDR1 and CDR2 sequences are SGHKS and YYEKEE (reference sequence). Germline trimming cut 5 bases from V and 2 bases from J; bases unmatched to any gene: 6. The CDR3: CASSWQGVNTEAFF. In nucleotides, the CDR3 is TGTGCCAGCAGTTGGCAGGGGGTTAACACTGAAGCTTTCTTT.

The rearrangement links TRBV29-1 to TRBJ2-5; TRBD2 is a possible D gene (5 bases). Germline CDR1 is SQVTM and CDR2 is ANQGSEA. This CDR3 has 17 residues. V dropped 4 bases and J dropped 5 bases, with 26 bases sitting between them. This CDR3 reads CSVVYMAGGEPAETQYF. CDR3 bases: TGCAGCGTTGTGTATATGGCAGGAGGTGAACCCGCGGAGACCCAGTACTTC. Combining the CDR3 with reference TRBV29-1 and TRBJ2-5 gives the whole variable domain SAVISQKPSRDICQRGTSLTIQCQVDSQVTMMFWYRQQPGQSLTLIATANQGSEATYESGFVIDKFPISRPNLTFSTLTVSNMSPEDSSIYLCSVVYMAGGEPAETQYFGPGTRLLVL.

This sequence joins TRBV6-4 and TRBJ2-2, with D perhaps TRBD1 (6 bases). Trimming shortened V by 2 bases and J by 5 bases, and 6 bases separated the two germline ends. CDR3 length: 13 amino acids. Germline assignment: CDR1 MRHNA and CDR2 SNTAGT. The DNA for the CDR3 is TGTGCCAGCAGTGACGGGACAACCGGGGAGCTGTTTTTT. It encodes CASSDGTTGELFF.

This clone has only one observation. V gene TRBV11-2 combines with J gene TRBJ1-2, with a possible D match to TRBD1 (6 bases). The CDR3 has 13 residues. V was trimmed by 4 bases and J by 4 bases, leaving 10 bases between them. Germline CDR1 is SGHAT and CDR2 is FQNNGV. CDR3 region: CASSSVGGYGYTF. In DNA form, the CDR3 reads TGTGCCAGCAGCTCTGTAGGGGGCTATGGCTACACCTTC.

The chain has TRBV7-3 and TRBJ1-1; 9 bases agree with TRBD1. Germline trimming cut 5 bases from V and 4 bases from J; bases unmatched to any gene: 11. Germline V gives CDR1 SGHTA, CDR2 FQGTGA. The CDR3 extends over 16 amino acids. CDR3 bases: TGTGCCAGCAGCCCACGAGTCCCGGGACAGGGCACTGAAGCTTTCTTT. This translates into CASSPRVPGQGTEAFF.

The chain recombines TRBV19 with TRBJ2-5; tentatively, D is TRBD1 (5 bases). The J call may be faulty, since TRBJ2-7 better matches the DNA end. From germline, CDR1 is LNHDA and CDR2 SQIVND (reference sequence). The CDR3 totals 13 residues. The CDR3 nucleotides read TGTGCCAAATCCCAGGGAACCACCTACGAGCAGTACTTC. Translation gives CAKSQGTTYEQYF.

This chain links TRBV9 with TRBJ1-1; 9 nucleotides agree with TRBD1. V lost 4 bases and J lost 1; bases outside the gene matches: 2. This CDR3 comprises 14 residues. The V gene's germline CDR1 is SGDLS and CDR2 YYNGEE. In nucleotides, the CDR3 is TGTGCCAGCAGCCAGACAGGGGGGAACACTGAAGCTTTCTTT. This gives the protein CASSQTGGNTEAFF.

The rearrangement joins TRBV19 to TRBJ2-3; D gene unclear. Germline CDR1 and CDR2: LNHDA and SQIVND (reference sequence). The V end was cut by 7 bases, the J end by 4 bases, with 15 bases between. This CDR3 spans 14 amino acids. The CDR3 sequence is CASNTHNPADTQYF. In nucleotides, the CDR3 is TGTGCCAGTAATACCCACAACCCTGCAGATACGCAGTATTTT.

The chain is built from TRBV7-2 and TRBJ2-3; 7 bases are a match to TRBD2. The CDR3 contains 15 residues. V was clipped by 5 bases and J by 4 bases; unmatched bases: 9. Germline V gene lookup returns CDR1 SGHTA and CDR2 FQGNSA. The CDR3 protein is CASSPGGWGADTQYF. The CDR3 DNA reads TGTGCCAGCAGCCCCGGGGGGTGGGGGGCAGATACGCAGTATTTT.

This sequence joins TRBV5-6 and TRBJ2-2, with TRBD1 matching 7 bases. Germline CDR1 reads SGHDT; CDR2 reads YYEEEE. J gave up 10 bases and V 4 bases, and 7 bases lay outside the gene matches. The CDR3 covers 13 residues. For the CDR3, the DNA is TGTGCCAGCAGCCCGACAGGGTTGGCGGAGCTGTTTTTT. It specifies CASSPTGLAELFF. The whole variable domain, filled in from reference TRBV5-6 and TRBJ2-2, reads DAGVTQSPTHLIKTRGQQVTLRCSPKSGHDTVSWYQQALGQGPQFIFQYYEEEERQRGNFPDRFSGHQFPNYSSELNVNALLLGDSALYLCASSPTGLAELFFGEGSRLTVL.

The chain uses TRBV29-1 and TRBJ2-5, with TRBD2 matching over 9 bases. V shed 5 bases, J shed 11 bases, and the junction held 12 bases outside the gene matches. Germline V gene sequence: CDR1 SQVTM, CDR2 ANQGSEA. The CDR3 has 13 amino acids. The CDR3 DNA reads TGCAGCGTTAACAGCGGGAGGAATGGGGTGCAGTACTTC. It encodes CSVNSGRNGVQYF.

This chain links TRBV21-1 with TRBJ1-3; TRBD1 was called by the table and not checked on the DNA. TRBV21-1 is annotated as a pseudogene. This CDR3 has 18 residues. The CDR3 DNA reads TGTGCCAGCAGCAAACAAGGGTTAGCAGGGCCTGGTGGAAACACCATATATTTT. It is translated as CASSKQGLAGPGGNTIYF.

The V gene is TRBV7-8, the J gene TRBJ2-4; 10 positions match TRBD1. Losses at the gene ends were 6 bases for V and 1 base for J; bases not matched to a gene: 9. Germline values: CDR1 SGHVS, CDR2 FQNEAQ. This CDR3 comprises 17 residues. The CDR3 DNA reads as TGTGCCAGCAGTTCGGACAGGGGGGCAGGGGCCAAAAACATTCAGTACTTC. This gives the protein CASSSDRGAGAKNIQYF.

V is TRBV10-3 and J is TRBJ2-3, with D possibly TRBD1 on 6 matching bases. Per the germline V gene, CDR1 is ENHRY and CDR2 is SYGVKD. The CDR3 sequence is 13 residues long. V was clipped by 4 bases and J by 3 bases, with 8 bases between them. CDR3 sequence reads: CAISGQGTDTQYF. The CDR3 nucleotides read TGTGCCATCAGTGGGCAGGGGACAGATACGCAGTATTTT.

V is TRBV9 and J is TRBJ1-3; TRBD1 agrees at 9 bases. The junction had 5 bases not matched to a gene; V was cut back by 0 bases and J by 4 bases. There are 16 residues in the CDR3. CDR1 and CDR2 from the germline V gene are SGDLS and YYNGEE. The CDR3 reads CASSVDPGQGGNTIYF. CDR3 in DNA: TGTGCCAGCAGCGTAGATCCGGGACAGGGAGGAAACACCATATATTTT.

The rearrangement uses TRBV27 and TRBJ2-2, with TRBD2 matching 7 bases. This CDR3 is 14 amino acids long. Germline V gene data show CDR1 as MNHEY and CDR2 as SMNVEV (reference sequence). The J segment lost 5 bases and the V segment lost 3 bases, leaving 3 bases of the junction unmatched. As DNA, the CDR3 is TGTGCCAGCAGTTTCGCTAGCGGAACCGGGGAGCTGTTTTTT. It is translated as CASSFASGTGELFF.

V is TRBV28 and J is TRBJ2-7; TRBD1 might be the D (6 bases). V gave up 10 bases and J gave up 2 bases, with 15 bases separating them. The CDR3 is 13 residues long. The germline gives CDR1 MDHEN, CDR2 SYDVKM. The CDR3 sequence is CATDDRSTYEQYF. The CDR3, as DNA: TGTGCCACCGACGACAGGAGTACCTACGAGCAGTACTTC.

About this clone itself: The junction and the germline gene differ at one end; a read error may be behind it. The chain has TRBV6-6 and TRBJ1-4, with 8 positions matching TRBD1. Germline V lookup: CDR1 MNHNY, CDR2 SVGAGI (reference sequence). This CDR3 has 16 amino acids. CDR3 sequence reads: CASRYWTGSGNEKLFF. The DNA of the CDR3 is TGTGCCAGCAGATACTGGACAGGGTCCGGTAATGAAAAACTGTTTTTT.